This TCR beta chain was retrieved from a study of cytomegalovirus exposure and HLA in healthy donors. Overall study: Some 85 million unique TCRs, all from HLA-typed donors, were included in an early release of the data.

Study-wide results and caveats: The study found most TCR sequences rare, yet found some public TCRs in many donors. In a later analysis, TCR beta V- and J-gene trimming was associated with a missense DCLRE1C variant. Most TCR beta V segments were productive about 90% or about 30% of the time in an earlier analysis.

This clone has just one count. Its antigen is still unknown. PCR amplification relied on 60 Vbeta primers (plus 13 Jbeta primers). Produced via immunoSEQ multiplex PCR; TCRdb's table is partial and in-frame only. The sample has around 200,000 clones, around four fifths seen once. Germline V lookup: CDR1 SGHNT, CDR2 YYREEE (reference sequence). The V and J ends lost 4 bases and 3 bases, in that order; junction bases with no gene match: 3. The CDR3 loop spans 15 amino acids. The V call is TRBV5-4, the J call TRBJ2-2; 10 nucleotides match TRBD1. The TCR was taken from a woman aged 55-69 years in good health and CMV-seropositive. Sample: PBMCs. The CDR3 reads CASSLGTGDTGELFF. CDR3 bases: TGTGCCAGCAGCCTTGGGACAGGGGACACCGGGGAGCTGTTTTTT.